This T cell receptor (beta chain) was identified in a study of blood T cell repertoires in COVID-19. About the study: COVID-19 samples, acute and convalescent, were from the United States, Italy and Spain.

In germline, CDR1 is SGHAT, CDR2 FQNNGV. Trimming removed 3 bases at V and 0 bases at J, with 11 bases between. The CDR3 runs to 15 residues. The table came from immunoSEQ multiplex PCR; TCRdb's copy has only in-frame clones and leaves some out. The repertoire includes approximately 200,000 clones, roughly nine tenths of them detected once, and roughly 3.7% sits in the top ten. The sample taken for sequencing was PBMCs or T cells enriched from blood (not recorded which). The gene calls are TRBV11-2 and TRBJ1-2; unclear D gene. The source of this sequence is a woman aged 18-29 years in a cohort exposed to, infected with or recovered from COVID-19 (not recorded which). The DNA of the CDR3 is TGTGCCAGCAGCTTGGAGAATTGGCCTAACTATGGCTACACCTTC. Protein: CASSLENWPNYGYTF.